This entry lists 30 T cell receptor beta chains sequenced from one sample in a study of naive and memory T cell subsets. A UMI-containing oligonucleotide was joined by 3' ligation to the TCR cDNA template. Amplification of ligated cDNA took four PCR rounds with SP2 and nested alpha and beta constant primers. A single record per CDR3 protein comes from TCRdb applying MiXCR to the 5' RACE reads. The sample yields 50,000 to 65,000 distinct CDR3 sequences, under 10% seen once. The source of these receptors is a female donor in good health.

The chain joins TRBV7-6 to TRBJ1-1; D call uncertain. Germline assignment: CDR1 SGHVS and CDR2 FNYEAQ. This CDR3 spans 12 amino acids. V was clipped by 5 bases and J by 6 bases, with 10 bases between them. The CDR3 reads CASSPHGSEAFF. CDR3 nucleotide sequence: TGTGCCAGCAGCCCCCACGGGTCTGAAGCTTTCTTT.

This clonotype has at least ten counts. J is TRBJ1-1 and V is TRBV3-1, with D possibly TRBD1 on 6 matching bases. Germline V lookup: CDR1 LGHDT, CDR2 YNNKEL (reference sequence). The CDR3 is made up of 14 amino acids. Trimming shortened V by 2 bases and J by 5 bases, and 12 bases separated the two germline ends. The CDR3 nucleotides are TGTGCCAGCAGCCAACTGGGGGCAGGGACTGAAGCTTTCTTT. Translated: CASSQLGAGTEAFF.

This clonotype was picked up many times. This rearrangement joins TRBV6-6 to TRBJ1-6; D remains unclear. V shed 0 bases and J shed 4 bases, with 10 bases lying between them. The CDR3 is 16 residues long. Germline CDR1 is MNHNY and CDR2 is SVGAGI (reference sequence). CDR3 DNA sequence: TGTGCCAGCAGTTACTCAGTACATTTATATAATTCACCCCTCCACTTT. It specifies CASSYSVHLYNSPLHF.

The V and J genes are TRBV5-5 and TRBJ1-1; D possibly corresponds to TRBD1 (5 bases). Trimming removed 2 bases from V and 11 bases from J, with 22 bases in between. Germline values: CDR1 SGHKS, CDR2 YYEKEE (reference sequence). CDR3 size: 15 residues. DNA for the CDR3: TGTGCCAGCAGCTTCTCTGCACGGGGGAATACTTGGGCTTTCTTT. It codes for CASSFSARGNTWAFF.

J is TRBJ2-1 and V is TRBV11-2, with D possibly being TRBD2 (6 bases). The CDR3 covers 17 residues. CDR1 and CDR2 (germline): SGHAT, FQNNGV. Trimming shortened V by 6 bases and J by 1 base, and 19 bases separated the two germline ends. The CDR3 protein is CASRMSRAGTSYNEQFF. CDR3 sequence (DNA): TGTGCCAGCAGAATGAGCAGGGCGGGGACGTCCTACAATGAGCAGTTCTTC.

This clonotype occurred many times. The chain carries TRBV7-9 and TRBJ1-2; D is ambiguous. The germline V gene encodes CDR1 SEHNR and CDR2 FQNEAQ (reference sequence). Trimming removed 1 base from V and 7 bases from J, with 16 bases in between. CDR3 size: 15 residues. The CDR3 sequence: CASSLELLEGSGYTF. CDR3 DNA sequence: TGTGCCAGCAGCTTAGAGTTGTTGGAGGGATCTGGCTACACCTTC.

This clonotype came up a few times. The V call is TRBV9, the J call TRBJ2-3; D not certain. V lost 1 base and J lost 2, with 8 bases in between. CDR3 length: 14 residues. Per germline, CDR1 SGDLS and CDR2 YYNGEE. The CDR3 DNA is TGTGCCAGCAGCGTATCTGGGGTCACAGATACGCAGTATTTT. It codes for CASSVSGVTDTQYF.

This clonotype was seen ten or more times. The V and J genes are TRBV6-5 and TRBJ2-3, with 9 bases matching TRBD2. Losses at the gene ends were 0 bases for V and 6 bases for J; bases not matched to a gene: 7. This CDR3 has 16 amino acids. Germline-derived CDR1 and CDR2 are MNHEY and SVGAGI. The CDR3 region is CASSYSRGGGADTQYF. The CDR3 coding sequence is TGTGCCAGCAGTTACTCGAGGGGCGGGGGGGCGGATACGCAGTATTTT.

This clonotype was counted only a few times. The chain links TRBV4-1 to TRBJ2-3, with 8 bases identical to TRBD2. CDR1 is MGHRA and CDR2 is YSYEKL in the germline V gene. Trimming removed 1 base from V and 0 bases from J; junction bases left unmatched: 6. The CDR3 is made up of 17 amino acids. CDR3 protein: CASSQGLATSSTDTQYF. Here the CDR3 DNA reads TGCGCCAGCAGCCAAGGACTAGCGACGTCTAGCACAGATACGCAGTATTTT.

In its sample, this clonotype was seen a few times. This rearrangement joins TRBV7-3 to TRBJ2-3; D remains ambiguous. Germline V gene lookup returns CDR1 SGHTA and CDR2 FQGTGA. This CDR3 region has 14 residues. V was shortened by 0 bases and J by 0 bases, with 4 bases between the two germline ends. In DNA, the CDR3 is TGTGCCAGCAGCTTAACCCTGAGCACAGATACGCAGTATTTT. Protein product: CASSLTLSTDTQYF.

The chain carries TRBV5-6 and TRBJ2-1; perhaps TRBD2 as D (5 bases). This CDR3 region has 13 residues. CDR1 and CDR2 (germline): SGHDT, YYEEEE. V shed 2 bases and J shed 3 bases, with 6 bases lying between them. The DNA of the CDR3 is TGTGCCAGCAGCTTAGGACTCTACAATGAGCAGTTCTTC. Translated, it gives CASSLGLYNEQFF.

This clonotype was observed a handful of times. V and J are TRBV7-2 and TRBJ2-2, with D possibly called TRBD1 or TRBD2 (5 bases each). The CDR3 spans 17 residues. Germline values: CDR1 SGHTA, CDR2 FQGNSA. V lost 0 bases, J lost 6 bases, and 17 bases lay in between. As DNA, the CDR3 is TGTGCCAGCAGCTTAGCCCCCGGGACCTCTTCGTCCGGGGAGCTGTTTTTT. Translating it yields CASSLAPGTSSSGELFF.

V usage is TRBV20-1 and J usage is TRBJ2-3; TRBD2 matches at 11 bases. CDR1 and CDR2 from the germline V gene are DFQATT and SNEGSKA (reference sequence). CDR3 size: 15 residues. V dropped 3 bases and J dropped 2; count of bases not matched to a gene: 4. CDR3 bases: TGCAGTGCTAGCAGACTAGCGGGGCACACAGATACGCAGTATTTT. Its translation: CSASRLAGHTDTQYF.

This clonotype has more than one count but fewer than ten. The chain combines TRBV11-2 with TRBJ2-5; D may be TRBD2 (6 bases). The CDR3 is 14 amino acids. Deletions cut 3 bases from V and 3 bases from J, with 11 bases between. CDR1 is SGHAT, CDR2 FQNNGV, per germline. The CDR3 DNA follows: TGTGCCAGCAGCTTCAACGGGGGTGAAGAGACCCAGTACTTC. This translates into CASSFNGGEETQYF. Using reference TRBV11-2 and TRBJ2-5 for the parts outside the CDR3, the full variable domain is EAGVAQSPRYKIIEKRQSVAFWCNPISGHATLYWYQQILGQGPKLLIQFQNNGVVDDSQLPKDRFSAERLKGVDSTLKIQPAKLEDSAVYLCASSFNGGEETQYFGPGTRLLVL.

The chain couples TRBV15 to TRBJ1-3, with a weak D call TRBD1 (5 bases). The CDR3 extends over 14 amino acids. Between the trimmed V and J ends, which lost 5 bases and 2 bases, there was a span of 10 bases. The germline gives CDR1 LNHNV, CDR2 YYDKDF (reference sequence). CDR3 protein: CATSQGTPGNTIYF. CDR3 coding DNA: TGTGCCACCAGCCAGGGTACCCCTGGAAACACCATATATTTT. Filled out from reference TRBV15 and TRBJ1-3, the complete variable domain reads DAMVIQNPRYQVTQFGKPVTLSCSQTLNHNVMYWYQQKSSQAPKLLFHYYDKDFNNEADTPDNFQSRRPNTSFCFLDIRSPGLGDTAMYLCATSQGTPGNTIYFGEGSWLTVV.

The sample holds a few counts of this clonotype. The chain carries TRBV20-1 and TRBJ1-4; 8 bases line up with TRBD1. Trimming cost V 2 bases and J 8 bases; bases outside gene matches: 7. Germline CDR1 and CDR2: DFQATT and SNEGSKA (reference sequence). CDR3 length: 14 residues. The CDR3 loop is CSARRTGSREKLFF. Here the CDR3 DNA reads TGCAGTGCTAGAAGGACAGGGTCTAGGGAAAAACTGTTTTTT.

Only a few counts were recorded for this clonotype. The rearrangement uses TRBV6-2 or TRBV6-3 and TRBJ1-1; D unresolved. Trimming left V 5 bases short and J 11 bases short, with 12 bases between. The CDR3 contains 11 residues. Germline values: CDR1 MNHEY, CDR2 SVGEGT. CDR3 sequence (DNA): TGTGCCAGCAGTCGAGGTGTGGGGGCTTTCTTT. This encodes CASSRGVGAFF.

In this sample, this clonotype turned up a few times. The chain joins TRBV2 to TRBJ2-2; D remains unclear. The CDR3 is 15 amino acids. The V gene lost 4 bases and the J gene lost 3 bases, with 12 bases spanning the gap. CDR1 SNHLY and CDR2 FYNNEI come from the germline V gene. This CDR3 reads CASSGTDRHTGELFF. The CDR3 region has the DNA TGTGCCAGCAGTGGGACGGACCGCCACACCGGGGAGCTGTTTTTT.

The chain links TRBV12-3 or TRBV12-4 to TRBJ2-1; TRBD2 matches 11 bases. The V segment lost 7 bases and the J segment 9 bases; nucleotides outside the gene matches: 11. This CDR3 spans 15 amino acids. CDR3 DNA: TGTGCCAGCAAAGGTGAACTAGCGGGGGTTTCTGAGCAGTTCTTC. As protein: CASKGELAGVSEQFF.

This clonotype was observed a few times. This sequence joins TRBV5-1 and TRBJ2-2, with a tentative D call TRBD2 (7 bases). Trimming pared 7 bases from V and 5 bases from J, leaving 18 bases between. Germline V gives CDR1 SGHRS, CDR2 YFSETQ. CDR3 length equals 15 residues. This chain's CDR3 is CASEPGGPGTGELFF. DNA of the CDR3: TGCGCCAGCGAGCCCGGGGGGCCGGGAACCGGGGAGCTGTTTTTT.

The CDR3 DNA reads TGCAGTGCGAGGGAGGTGGGCAATCAGCCCCAGCATTTT. Amino acid sequence: CSAREVGNQPQHF. The chain couples TRBV20-1 to TRBJ1-5, with D unresolved. V gave up 6 bases and J gave up 2 bases, with 11 bases separating them. CDR3 length: 13 amino acids. CDR1 is DFQATT, CDR2 SNEGSKA, per germline (reference sequence).

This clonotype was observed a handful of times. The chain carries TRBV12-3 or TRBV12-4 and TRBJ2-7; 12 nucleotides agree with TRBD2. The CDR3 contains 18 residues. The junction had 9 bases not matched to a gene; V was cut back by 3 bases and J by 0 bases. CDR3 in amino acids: CASSLSSLAGGTSYEQYF. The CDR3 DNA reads TGTGCCAGCAGTTTGAGTTCACTAGCGGGGGGAACCTCCTACGAGCAGTACTTC.

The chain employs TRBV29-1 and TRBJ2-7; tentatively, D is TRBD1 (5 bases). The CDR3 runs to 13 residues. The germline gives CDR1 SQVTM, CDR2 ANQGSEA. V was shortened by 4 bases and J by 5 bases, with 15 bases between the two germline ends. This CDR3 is CSVVKGNDHEQYF. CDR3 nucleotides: TGCAGCGTTGTCAAGGGGAACGACCACGAGCAGTACTTC.

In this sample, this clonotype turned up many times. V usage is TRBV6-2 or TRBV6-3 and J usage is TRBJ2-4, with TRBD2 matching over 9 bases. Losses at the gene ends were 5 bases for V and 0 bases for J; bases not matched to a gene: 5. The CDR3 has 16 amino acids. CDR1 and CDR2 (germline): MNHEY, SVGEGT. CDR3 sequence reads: CASSDRLAVAKNIQYF. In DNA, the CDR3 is TGTGCCAGCAGTGATCGACTAGCGGTAGCCAAAAACATTCAGTACTTC.

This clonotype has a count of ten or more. This chain's CDR3 is CASSEIPTATSTDTQYF. CDR3 DNA: TGTGCCAGCAGTGAGATCCCGACAGCCACTAGCACAGATACGCAGTATTTT. V gene TRBV6-4 combines with J gene TRBJ2-3, with D possibly TRBD1 on 5 matching bases. The ends were cut back, 3 bases at V and 0 bases at J, with 16 bases in the middle. The CDR3 is made up of 17 amino acids. Germline CDR1 is MRHNA and CDR2 is SNTAGT.

In DNA form, the CDR3 reads TGTGCCAGCAGTTACGCGACGATCAATCAGCCCCAGCATTTT. This codes for CASSYATINQPQHF. The chain has TRBV6-2 or TRBV6-3 and TRBJ1-5; D unresolved. Germline V CDR1 and CDR2: MNHEY, SVGEGT. CDR3 length: 14 amino acids. V dropped 2 bases and J dropped 3 bases, with 8 bases sitting between them.

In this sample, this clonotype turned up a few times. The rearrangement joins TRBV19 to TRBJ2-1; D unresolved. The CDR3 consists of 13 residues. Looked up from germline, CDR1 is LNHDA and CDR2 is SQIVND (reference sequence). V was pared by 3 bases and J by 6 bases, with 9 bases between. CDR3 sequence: CASSMARSNEQFF. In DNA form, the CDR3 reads TGTGCCAGTAGTATGGCTAGGAGCAATGAGCAGTTCTTC.

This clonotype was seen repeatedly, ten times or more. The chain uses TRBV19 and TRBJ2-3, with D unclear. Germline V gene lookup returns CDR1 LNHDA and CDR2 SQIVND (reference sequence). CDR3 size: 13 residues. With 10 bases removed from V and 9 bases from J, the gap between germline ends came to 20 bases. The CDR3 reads CATSLVWQETQYF. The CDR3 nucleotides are TGTGCCACCTCCCTCGTTTGGCAGGAGACGCAGTATTTT.

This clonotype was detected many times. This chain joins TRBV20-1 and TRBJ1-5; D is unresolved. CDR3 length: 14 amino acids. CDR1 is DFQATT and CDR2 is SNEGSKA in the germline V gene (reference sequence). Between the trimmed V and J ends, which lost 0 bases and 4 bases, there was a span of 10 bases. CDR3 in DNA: TGCAGTGCTAGAGATCGGACGGGTAATCAGCCCCAGCATTTT. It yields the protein CSARDRTGNQPQHF.

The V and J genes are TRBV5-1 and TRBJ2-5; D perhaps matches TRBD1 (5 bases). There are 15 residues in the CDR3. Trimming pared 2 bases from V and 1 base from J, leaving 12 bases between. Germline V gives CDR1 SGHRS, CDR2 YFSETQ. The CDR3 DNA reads TGCGCCAGCAGCTTCGATCCGACAGTCCAAGAGACCCAGTACTTC. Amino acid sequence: CASSFDPTVQETQYF.